Each of the 26 T cell receptor beta chains below was sequenced from the same sample in a study of T cells in Graves' hyperthyroidism and ophthalmopathy. Regions amplified from RNA transcripts were the TCR beta CDR3 regions. TCR CDR3 regions were first amplified by RT-PCR with HTBI primers. TCRdb reprocessed the multiplex PCR reads with MiXCR, giving one entry per CDR3 protein. The table includes 350,000 or so distinct CDR3 sequences, 15% to 20% detected once. Sample: blood. These receptors all stem from a middle-aged woman with Graves' ophthalmopathy.

This clonotype was seen repeatedly, ten times or more. The chain combines TRBV29-1 with TRBJ2-7, with a possible D match to TRBD1 (7 bases). The CDR3 is made up of 13 amino acids. Germline lookup yields CDR1 SQVTM and CDR2 ANQGSEA. V gave up 5 bases and J gave up 6 bases, with 17 bases separating them. In nucleotides, the CDR3 is TGCAGCGTTAGACCCCAGGGGGGCACCGAGCAGTACTTC. Its translation is CSVRPQGGTEQYF.

This clonotype was recorded many times. The rearrangement uses TRBV19 and TRBJ2-7; 10 nucleotides agree with TRBD1. The J segment lost 6 bases and the V segment lost 5 bases, leaving 10 bases of the junction unmatched. The CDR3 contains 15 residues. Germline CDR1 and CDR2: LNHDA and SQIVND (reference sequence). This CDR3 is CASSPWDRGAGEQYF. In DNA, the CDR3 is TGTGCCAGTAGTCCATGGGACAGGGGTGCGGGCGAGCAGTACTTC.

This chain connects TRBV2 to TRBJ2-2; D unresolved. Germline V CDR1 and CDR2: SNHLY, FYNNEI. V was pared by 10 bases and J by 5 bases, with 11 bases between. The CDR3 has 12 residues. CDR3 DNA sequence: TGTGCCACCTTCCGGACGACCGGGGAGCTGTTTTTT. This sequence encodes CATFRTTGELFF.

This clonotype was seen at least ten times. The chain uses TRBV6-4 and TRBJ1-2; no firm D call. CDR3 length equals 18 residues. Trimming removed 7 bases from V and 5 bases from J, with 29 bases in between. Germline V gene sequence: CDR1 MRHNA, CDR2 SNTAGT. The CDR3 sequence is CASTLRSTSSRVSYGYTF. The CDR3 region has the DNA TGTGCCAGCACCCTGCGGTCCACCTCGAGCCGGGTCTCTTATGGCTACACCTTC.

As for this clonotype: This sequence may be a read error, since a much larger clone differs from it by one base. The chain carries TRBV4-2 and TRBJ1-2; 8 bases are a match to TRBD1. The CDR3 sequence is 15 residues long. CDR1 is LGHNA, CDR2 YNFKEQ, per germline. Trimming removed 3 bases from V and 6 bases from J; junction bases left unmatched: 9. The CDR3 nucleotides read TGTGCCAGCAGCCAGTCGGACAGGGTATCAGATGGCTACACCTTC. Its translation is CASSQSDRVSDGYTF.

This clonotype has at least ten counts. J is TRBJ2-7 and V is TRBV7-2; TRBD1 matches at 8 bases. The CDR3 spans 15 residues. Germline V gives CDR1 SGHTA, CDR2 FQGNSA. J gave up 2 bases and V 1 base, and 4 bases lay outside the gene matches. The CDR3 coding sequence is TGTGCCAGCAGCTTAGAGGGACAGGTCGCCTACGAGCAGTACTTC. Protein sequence: CASSLEGQVAYEQYF.

The CDR3 DNA sequence: TGTGCCAGCAATCGAGGACAGGGGGCGCGCGAGCAGTACTTC. Translating it yields CASNRGQGAREQYF. This chain uses TRBV2 with TRBJ2-7, with 11 nucleotides matching TRBD1. The V gene's germline CDR1 is SNHLY and CDR2 FYNNEI. J gave up 6 bases and V 7 bases, and 8 bases lay outside the gene matches. The CDR3 is made up of 14 amino acids.

This clonotype was observed at least ten times. V and J are TRBV11-2 and TRBJ2-7; 10 bases agree with TRBD2. This CDR3 is 15 amino acids long. V trimming: 4 bases; J trimming: 6 bases; junction bases outside the gene matches: 9. CDR1 is SGHAT and CDR2 is FQNNGV in the germline V gene. The CDR3 region is CASSSQLAGVVEQYF. CDR3 sequence (DNA): TGTGCCAGCAGCTCCCAGCTAGCGGGAGTTGTCGAGCAGTACTTC.

This clonotype was observed at least ten times. Germline and junction disagree at one end, which may indicate a read error. The chain couples TRBV12-3 or TRBV12-4 to TRBJ2-7; 7 bases line up with TRBD1. The CDR3 has 14 amino acids. Here the CDR3 reads CASRRGQASNEQYF. The DNA of the CDR3 is TGTGCCAGCAGGAGGGGGCAGGCCTCCAACGAGCAGTACTTC.

The chain joins TRBV6-1 to TRBJ1-2, with a possible D match to TRBD1 (6 bases). Germline V gene data show CDR1 as MNHNS and CDR2 as SASEGT. The CDR3 totals 14 residues. V lost 7 bases, J lost 9 bases, and 21 bases lay in between. CDR3: CASIGPGHAGRYTF. As DNA, the CDR3 is TGTGCCAGCATTGGACCGGGACATGCTGGGCGCTACACCTTC.

This clonotype has only a few counts. The chain employs TRBV7-2 and TRBJ2-5; 9 nucleotides agree with TRBD1. Germline loops: CDR1 SGHTA, CDR2 FQGNSA. The CDR3 length is 16 residues. V shed 5 bases, J shed 5 bases, and the junction held 12 bases outside the gene matches. Here the CDR3 DNA reads TGTGCCAGCAGCCCCGGGACAGGGAACATGGGGGAGACCCAGTACTTC. Its protein is CASSPGTGNMGETQYF.

The sample holds many counts of this clonotype. The chain carries TRBV28 and TRBJ2-4; D is uncertain. The V gene's germline CDR1 is MDHEN and CDR2 SYDVKM. V gave up 1 base and J gave up 0 bases, with 13 bases separating them. This CDR3 is built from 17 residues. This CDR3 reads CASSLSWLQLAKNIQYF. In DNA, the CDR3 is TGTGCCAGCAGTTTATCTTGGCTGCAACTAGCCAAAAACATTCAGTACTTC.

This clonotype showed up many times. The V and J genes are TRBV2 and TRBJ1-1; D unclear. The ends were cut back, 4 bases at V and 1 base at J, with 7 bases in the middle. This CDR3 is built from 13 residues. CDR1 SNHLY and CDR2 FYNNEI come from the germline V gene. CDR3 residues: CASSGVGNTEAFF. CDR3 nucleotides: TGTGCCAGCAGTGGGGTCGGGAACACTGAAGCTTTCTTT.

This clonotype was observed many times. The chain links TRBV30 to TRBJ1-2, with 7 positions matching TRBD1. CDR1 and CDR2 from the germline V gene are GTSNPN and SVGIG (reference sequence). The trim removed 4 bases at V and 3 bases at J, leaving 8 bases unmatched. The CDR3 extends over 14 amino acids. The CDR3 is CAWTPRDSYYGYTF. DNA for the CDR3: TGTGCCTGGACGCCTAGGGACAGTTACTATGGCTACACCTTC.

Ten or more counts support this clonotype. J is TRBJ1-2 and V is TRBV28; TRBD1 might be the D (6 bases). Germline CDR1 MDHEN, CDR2 SYDVKM. The CDR3 consists of 12 residues. V shed 10 bases and J shed 4 bases, with 13 bases lying between them. The CDR3 nucleotides are TGTGCCACCCCGACAGGCCTCTATGGCTACACCTTC. Translating it yields CATPTGLYGYTF.

This clonotype was observed at least ten times. The chain carries TRBV29-1 and TRBJ1-2; a possible D gene is TRBD1 (6 bases). Deletions cut 3 bases from V and 8 bases from J, with 10 bases between. The CDR3 contains 11 residues. Germline CDR1 SQVTM, CDR2 ANQGSEA. The DNA of the CDR3 is TGCAGCGTTGAGACTACAGGGGGCTACACCTTC. Translated: CSVETTGGYTF.

There are many counts of this clonotype. The gene calls are TRBV5-1 and TRBJ1-1; a weak D match, TRBD1 (6 bases). V lost 0 bases and J 6 bases, leaving 9 bases between the germline ends. The CDR3 is made up of 13 amino acids. CDR1 and CDR2 (germline): SGHRS, YFSETQ. The CDR3 protein is CASSLDGTSEAFF. Here the CDR3 DNA reads TGCGCCAGCAGCTTGGACGGGACATCTGAAGCTTTCTTT.

This clonotype was detected many times. This sequence joins TRBV28 and TRBJ2-5; D gene ambiguous. The CDR3 extends over 15 amino acids. The V end was cut by 5 bases, the J end by 2 bases, with 15 bases between. The germline V gene encodes CDR1 MDHEN and CDR2 SYDVKM. The CDR3 is CASSRGRTFQETQYF. The CDR3 nucleotides are TGTGCCAGCAGTCGAGGTCGGACCTTTCAAGAGACCCAGTACTTC. Full variable domain (rest looked up from reference TRBV28 and TRBJ2-5): DVKVTQSSRYLVKRTGEKVFLECVQDMDHENMFWYRQDPGLGLRLIYFSYDVKMKEKGDIPEGYSVSREKKERFSLILESASTNQTSMYLCASSRGRTFQETQYFGPGTRLLVL.

This clonotype was counted once. V and J are TRBV12-3 or TRBV12-4 and TRBJ2-5, with 8 bases aligning to TRBD1. J was trimmed by 4 bases and V by 3 bases; bases with no gene match: 7. The CDR3 covers 15 residues. The CDR3 DNA sequence: TGTGCCAGCAGTTTGCCGGGACAGGCTGGAGAGACCCAGTACTTC. Translated, it gives CASSLPGQAGETQYF.

The table lists this clonotype with many counts. The chain uses TRBV20-1 and TRBJ1-1, with no clear D. The CDR3 totals 13 residues. Germline V gives CDR1 DFQATT, CDR2 SNEGSKA (reference sequence). Trimming removed 1 base at V and 0 bases at J, with 6 bases between. In DNA form, the CDR3 reads TGCAGTGCTAGAGTCCCACTGAACACTGAAGCTTTCTTT. This sequence encodes CSARVPLNTEAFF.

This clonotype has at least ten counts. The junction does not match germline at one end; this may be a read error. The chain couples TRBV6-2 or TRBV6-3 to TRBJ2-5, with unresolved D. The CDR3 runs to 16 residues. Per germline, CDR1 MNHEY and CDR2 SVGEGT. The CDR3 loop reads CASSHSVPLGKETQYF. As DNA, the CDR3 is TGTGCCAGCAGTCACTCAGTCCCCTTAGGGAAAGAGACCCAGTACTTC.

This clonotype was seen ten or more times. The chain links TRBV20-1 to TRBJ2-5, with D maybe TRBD1 (6 bases). V lost 4 bases, J lost 1 base, and 10 bases lay in between. CDR3 length: 13 residues. Per the germline V gene, CDR1 is DFQATT and CDR2 is SNEGSKA (reference sequence). The CDR3: CSATTRGQETQYF. DNA of the CDR3: TGCAGTGCTACCACCAGGGGCCAAGAGACCCAGTACTTC.

This clonotype was seen many times. The V and J genes are TRBV7-9 and TRBJ2-7, with a possible D match to TRBD1 (6 bases). The ends were cut back, 4 bases at V and 4 bases at J, with 17 bases in the middle. This CDR3 has 15 residues. Germline V gene data show CDR1 as SEHNR and CDR2 as FQNEAQ (reference sequence). The CDR3 sequence: CASSSVGTQIYEQYF. The CDR3 nucleotides read TGTGCCAGCAGCTCGGTCGGGACACAAATTTACGAGCAGTACTTC. The variable domain in full, completed from reference TRBV7-9 and TRBJ2-7, reads DTGVSQNPRHKITKRGQNVTFRCDPISEHNRLYWYRQTLGQGPEFLTYFQNEAQLEKSRLLSDRFSAERPKGSFSTLEIQRTEQGDSAMYLCASSSVGTQIYEQYFGPGTRLTVT.

This clonotype was seen ten or more times. The rearrangement uses TRBV11-2 and TRBJ1-5; no reliable D call. The CDR3 covers 14 residues. CDR1 is SGHAT, CDR2 FQNNGV, per germline. The ends were cut back, 3 bases at V and 3 bases at J, with 9 bases in the middle. The CDR3 here is CASSLGKTNQPQHF. DNA of the CDR3: TGTGCCAGCAGCTTGGGGAAGACCAATCAGCCCCAGCATTTT.

At least ten counts were recorded for this clonotype. The CDR3 here is CASSSPGFSTEAFF. CDR3 bases: TGTGCCAGCAGTTCGCCAGGGTTTAGCACTGAAGCTTTCTTT. The chain combines TRBV28 with TRBJ1-1; perhaps TRBD1 as D (5 bases). Germline lookup yields CDR1 MDHEN and CDR2 SYDVKM. CDR3 length equals 14 residues. Trimming removed 4 bases from V and 4 bases from J, with 13 bases in between.

This clonotype was counted at least ten times. This sequence joins TRBV5-1 and TRBJ2-7; tentatively, D is TRBD1 (6 bases). The CDR3 is 15 residues long. CDR1 SGHRS and CDR2 YFSETQ come from the germline V gene. V shed 3 bases and J shed 0 bases, with 13 bases lying between them. DNA for the CDR3: TGCGCCAGCAGCTCAAGGCTGACAGGCTCCTACGAGCAGTACTTC. As protein: CASSSRLTGSYEQYF.